The 31 T cell receptor beta chains reported below all come from one sample, sequenced in a study of regulatory T cells in long-lasting Graves disease. As for time point: persistent/refractory GD, antithyroid drugs over 5 years with positive TRAb. The TCR library was made from RNA that had been extracted from PBMCs in TRIzol. Arm-PCR of CDR3 regions and iRepertoire HTBI primers were used to build TCR beta libraries. TCRdb redid the calling of the multiplex PCR reads with MiXCR, one entry per CDR3 protein. This sample has approximately 690,000 distinct CDR3 sequences; 25% to 35% occur once, and the top ten carry roughly 40%. Sequenced here: peripheral blood mononuclear cells (PBMCs), sampled when the disease was refractory, from a patient treated with antithyroid drugs. These receptors all stem from a female donor with Graves disease.

This clonotype was observed many times. The DNA of the CDR3 is TGTGCCAGCAGCGCGGGACACGGTGACTATGGCTACACCTTC. Protein sequence: CASSAGHGDYGYTF. The chain links TRBV7-9 to TRBJ1-2; possible D gene TRBD1, 6 bases. The germline gives CDR1 SEHNR, CDR2 FQNEAQ (reference sequence). Trimming took off 5 bases at V and 3 bases at J, with 13 bases between the two ends. CDR3 size: 14 residues.

This clonotype was found many times. V gene TRBV28 combines with J gene TRBJ1-2; D possibly corresponds to TRBD1 (5 bases). V lost 8 bases to trimming and J lost 12 bases, with 22 bases between them. The CDR3 has 13 amino acids. Germline loops: CDR1 MDHEN, CDR2 SYDVKM. The CDR3 sequence is CASGEHLWQGHTF. The CDR3 nucleotides are TGTGCCAGCGGGGAGCATCTTTGGCAGGGCCACACCTTC.

The chain has TRBV13 and TRBJ2-2; D remains unclear. The CDR3 runs to 16 residues. The V end was cut by 4 bases, the J end by 0 bases, with 12 bases between. Germline CDR1 is PRHDT and CDR2 is FYEKMQ (reference sequence). CDR3 in amino acids: CASSYPGDTNTGELFF. As DNA, the CDR3 is TGTGCCAGCAGCTATCCTGGAGACACGAACACCGGGGAGCTGTTTTTT.

This clonotype was recorded a few times. The chain uses TRBV10-3 and TRBJ1-2; 11 positions match TRBD1. Germline-derived CDR1 and CDR2 are ENHRY and SYGVKD. There are 14 residues in the CDR3. After removal of 5 bases from V and 6 bases from J, the junction contained 5 bases not matched to a gene. The CDR3 nucleotides are TGTGCCATCAGTCCTCGGACAGGGGGCCATGGCTACACCTTC. It specifies CAISPRTGGHGYTF.

This clonotype was recorded at least ten times. V and J are TRBV28 and TRBJ1-5; D perhaps matches TRBD1 (5 bases). This CDR3 has 15 amino acids. Germline values: CDR1 MDHEN, CDR2 SYDVKM. Trimming left V 4 bases short and J 0 bases short, with 10 bases between. CDR3 DNA: TGTGCCAGCAGTTCCTCCGGGGGTAGCAATCAGCCCCAGCATTTT. Its translation: CASSSSGGSNQPQHF.

The rearrangement links TRBV6-1 to TRBJ2-7; 10 positions match TRBD1. Looked up from germline, CDR1 is MNHNS and CDR2 is SASEGT. The CDR3 covers 15 residues. Trimming at V came to 6 bases and at J to 4 bases, leaving 9 bases not matched to a gene. The CDR3 DNA is TGTGCCAGCAGATACACCGGGACAGGGGTGTACGAGCAGTACTTC. Encoded protein: CASRYTGTGVYEQYF.

This clonotype was detected only a few times. This chain uses TRBV20-1 with TRBJ1-2, with unresolved D. In germline, CDR1 is DFQATT, CDR2 SNEGSKA (reference sequence). V dropped 0 bases and J dropped 0 bases, with 11 bases sitting between them. CDR3 length: 15 residues. CDR3 region: CSARDRRQTNYGYTF. Here the CDR3 DNA reads TGCAGTGCTAGAGATCGGCGGCAGACTAACTATGGCTACACCTTC.

This clonotype came up many times. The chain links TRBV12-3 or TRBV12-4 to TRBJ1-2; D is unclear. Trimming took off 4 bases at V and 6 bases at J, with 9 bases between the two ends. This CDR3 comprises 12 residues. Here the CDR3 DNA reads TGTGCCAGCAGTTCGGGAAGCCATGGCTACACCTTC. The encoded protein is CASSSGSHGYTF.

This CDR3 reads CASSPTPGDSNQPQHF. The CDR3, as DNA: TGCGCCAGCAGCCCCACGCCCGGGGATAGCAATCAGCCCCAGCATTTT. The chain links TRBV5-1 to TRBJ1-5; D is undetermined. Trimming pared 4 bases from V and 0 bases from J, leaving 14 bases between. This CDR3 is 16 amino acids long. Looked up from germline, CDR1 is SGHRS and CDR2 is YFSETQ.

This clonotype was observed a handful of times. The chain employs TRBV19 and TRBJ2-7; 7 nucleotides line up with TRBD1. CDR1 and CDR2 from the germline V gene are LNHDA and SQIVND (reference sequence). J was trimmed by 5 bases and V by 4 bases; bases with no gene match: 2. This CDR3 is built from 12 residues. As DNA, the CDR3 is TGTGCCAGTAGTAGAGACAGGGACGAGCAGTACTTC. Protein product: CASSRDRDEQYF.

V and J are TRBV2 and TRBJ1-2; 7 bases fit TRBD1. The CDR3 loop spans 13 amino acids. The ends lost 6 bases at V and 8 bases at J; junction bases unmatched: 9. Germline-derived CDR1 and CDR2 are SNHLY and FYNNEI. CDR3: CASRVDRTGGYTF. Here the CDR3 DNA reads TGTGCCAGCAGGGTGGACAGGACGGGCGGCTACACCTTC.

The chain employs TRBV6-2 or TRBV6-3 and TRBJ2-2; weak D call: TRBD2 (6 bases). CDR1 is MNHEY, CDR2 SVGEGT, per germline. Trimming shortened V by 2 bases and J by 8 bases, and 9 bases separated the two germline ends. CDR3 size: 13 residues. This CDR3 is CASSYTGGGELFF. CDR3 in DNA: TGTGCCAGCAGTTACACCGGGGGAGGGGAGCTGTTTTTT.

This chain joins TRBV3-1 and TRBJ1-5, with 9 bases fitting TRBD1. The CDR3 totals 17 residues. V dropped 1 base and J dropped 4; count of bases not matched to a gene: 8. Germline values: CDR1 LGHDT, CDR2 YNNKEL (reference sequence). The CDR3 here is CASSQAAHGTGNQPQHF. The CDR3, as DNA: TGTGCCAGCAGCCAAGCGGCCCATGGGACAGGGAATCAGCCCCAGCATTTT.

This clonotype was detected a few times. This chain links TRBV19 with TRBJ2-7, with 10 bases that match TRBD2. Germline V lookup: CDR1 LNHDA, CDR2 SQIVND (reference sequence). J lost 0 bases, V lost 3 bases, and 2 bases had no gene match. There are 15 residues in the CDR3. The CDR3 DNA follows: TGTGCCAGTAGTATGCGGACTAGCGGCTCCTACGAGCAGTACTTC. This codes for CASSMRTSGSYEQYF. Filled out from reference TRBV19 and TRBJ2-7, the complete variable domain reads DGGITQSPKYLFRKEGQNVTLSCEQNLNHDAMYWYRQDPGQGLRLIYYSQIVNDFQKGDIAEGYSVSREKKESFPLTVTSAQKNPTAFYLCASSMRTSGSYEQYFGPGTRLTVT.

This clonotype occurred many times. The rearrangement links TRBV2 to TRBJ2-7; D remains unclear. The V end was cut by 5 bases, the J end by 3 bases, with 2 bases between. This CDR3 contains 10 residues. Germline CDR1 SNHLY, CDR2 FYNNEI. The CDR3 is CASSLYEQYF. DNA for the CDR3: TGTGCCAGCAGTCTCTACGAGCAGTACTTC.

The V and J genes are TRBV20-1 and TRBJ2-7, with 8 bases identical to TRBD2. Germline V gives CDR1 DFQATT, CDR2 SNEGSKA (reference sequence). Germline trimming cut 5 bases from V and 7 bases from J; bases unmatched to any gene: 7. The CDR3 runs to 12 residues. In DNA form, the CDR3 reads TGCAGTGCTTCGGGGGGGACGAAGGAGCAGTACTTC. Amino acid sequence: CSASGGTKEQYF.

This clonotype appeared a few times. This chain uses TRBV11-2 with TRBJ1-2; weak D call: TRBD1 (6 bases). The CDR3 is 13 amino acids. V gave up 3 bases and J gave up 8 bases, with 13 bases separating them. Germline V gene sequence: CDR1 SGHAT, CDR2 FQNNGV. The CDR3 protein is CASSLSGDWGYTF. The CDR3 DNA follows: TGTGCCAGCAGCTTGTCAGGGGATTGGGGCTACACCTTC.

This clonotype was picked up a small number of times. The chain joins TRBV29-1 to TRBJ1-2; D is ambiguous. This CDR3 spans 12 amino acids. Between the trimmed V and J ends, which lost 5 bases and 6 bases, there was a span of 13 bases. Germline loops: CDR1 SQVTM, CDR2 ANQGSEA. CDR3 sequence: CSVLKPTDGYTF. The CDR3 nucleotides are TGCAGCGTTCTGAAGCCGACGGATGGCTACACCTTC.

The chain combines TRBV7-9 with TRBJ1-2; the D gene is possibly TRBD1 (5 bases). This CDR3 has 15 amino acids. V lost 0 bases to trimming and J lost 8 bases, with 16 bases between them. CDR1 is SEHNR and CDR2 is FQNEAQ in the germline V gene (reference sequence). DNA of the CDR3: TGTGCCAGCAGCTTAGCCGCCGGGGCCGAAAGAGGCTACACCTTC. Protein sequence: CASSLAAGAERGYTF.

Points on this clonotype: A much bigger clone sits one base away, suggesting this may be a read error. Likely a read error: the CDR3 ends without its conserved phenylalanine or tryptophan. The J gene is TRBJ2-7, the V gene TRBV6-2 or TRBV6-3, with 8 bases lining up with TRBD2. J lost 4 bases, V lost 4 bases, and 9 bases had no gene match. This CDR3 spans 15 amino acids. Germline CDR1 MNHEY, CDR2 SVGEGT. CDR3 sequence: CASSSLGRAEYEQYL. The CDR3 nucleotides are TGTGCCAGCAGTTCACTCGGGAGGGCCGAGTACGAGCAGTACCTC.

This clonotype was seen more than once but under ten times. The chain links TRBV6-2 or TRBV6-3 to TRBJ2-2; D gene unclear. CDR3 length equals 13 residues. Germline loops: CDR1 MNHEY, CDR2 SVGEGT. Between the trimmed V and J ends, which lost 8 bases and 5 bases, there was a span of 12 bases. CDR3 DNA: TGTGCCAGCCTAGAACAGATGACCGGGGAGCTGTTTTTT. Its protein product is CASLEQMTGELFF.

CDR3 protein: CASSYSSLQGVSGNTIYF. The CDR3 DNA sequence: TGTGCCAGCAGTTACTCGTCGTTACAGGGAGTGTCTGGAAACACCATATATTTT. The chain employs TRBV6-5 and TRBJ1-3; tentatively, D is TRBD1 (6 bases). This CDR3 contains 18 residues. V lost 0 bases, J lost 1 base, and 16 bases lay in between. The germline V gene encodes CDR1 MNHEY and CDR2 SVGAGI.

This clonotype occurred a few times. This sequence joins TRBV29-1 and TRBJ1-1; 7 bases map to TRBD1. Germline CDR1 is SQVTM and CDR2 is ANQGSEA. V lost 0 bases, J lost 4 bases, and 8 bases stayed unmatched. This CDR3 spans 15 amino acids. CDR3 DNA: TGCAGCGTTGAAGATCTTCGACAGGGATTCACTGAAGCTTTCTTT. Translated: CSVEDLRQGFTEAFF.

V gene TRBV11-2 combines with J gene TRBJ1-5; D is unresolved. V lost 1 base and J 6 bases, leaving 13 bases between the germline ends. The germline CDR1 and CDR2 sequences are SGHAT and FQNNGV. This CDR3 has 15 amino acids. The CDR3 DNA follows: TGTGCCAGCAGCTTAGGTCCGGGCCCAGGTCAGCCCCAGCATTTT. Its protein is CASSLGPGPGQPQHF.

This clonotype has more than one count but fewer than ten. The junction departs from germline at one end; a sequencing error may be responsible. This chain connects TRBV7-9 to TRBJ2-7; D unresolved. The CDR3 extends over 9 amino acids. Germline CDR1 reads SEHNR; CDR2 reads FQNEAQ (reference sequence). The CDR3 spells CASSFGPLF. Written as DNA, the CDR3 is TGTGCCAGCAGCTTCGGCCCCCTGTTC.

This clonotype was counted once. The genes are TRBV12-3 or TRBV12-4 and TRBJ1-1; 11 bases match TRBD1. The CDR3 runs to 16 residues. V gave up 6 bases and J gave up 5 bases; unmatched junction bases: 11. For the CDR3, the DNA is TGTGCCAGCAGGATGCCGGGACAGGGGGTAGGTACTGAAGCTTTCTTT. Translating it yields CASRMPGQGVGTEAFF.

This clonotype was observed a few times. This sequence joins TRBV30 and TRBJ1-2; D unclear. The germline V and J ends were trimmed by 5 bases and 3 bases, with 10 bases remaining between them. The CDR3 contains 12 residues. Germline lookup yields CDR1 GTSNPN and CDR2 SVGIG (reference sequence). The CDR3 loop is CAWRRGDYGYTF. The CDR3 nucleotides are TGTGCCTGGCGGCGCGGTGACTATGGCTACACCTTC.

The chain is built from TRBV7-6 and TRBJ2-7; 9 nucleotides align to TRBD2. From germline, CDR1 is SGHVS and CDR2 FNYEAQ. The CDR3 consists of 16 residues. The ends lost 5 bases at V and 0 bases at J; junction bases unmatched: 8. The DNA for the CDR3 is TGTGCCAGCAGCCCAGTAGCGGGGGCTTACTCCTACGAGCAGTACTTC. It translates to CASSPVAGAYSYEQYF.

This clonotype showed up just a few times. This chain connects TRBV2 to TRBJ1-4, with D possibly matching TRBD1 (5 bases). The CDR3 extends over 14 amino acids. The V gene's germline CDR1 is SNHLY and CDR2 FYNNEI. Trimming shortened V by 3 bases and J by 7 bases, and 12 bases separated the two germline ends. This CDR3 reads CASSDPREGEKLFF. Written as DNA, the CDR3 is TGTGCCAGCAGTGATCCCAGGGAGGGTGAAAAACTGTTTTTT.

This CDR3 reads CASSLAGTAGSPLHF. Written as DNA, the CDR3 is TGTGCCAGCAGCTTAGCCGGGACCGCGGGGTCACCCCTCCACTTT. V is TRBV7-8 and J is TRBJ1-6; D may be TRBD1 (5 bases). V was trimmed by 0 bases and J by 10 bases, leaving 13 bases between them. In germline, CDR1 is SGHVS, CDR2 FQNEAQ. This CDR3 contains 15 residues.

This clonotype was detected ten times or more. J is TRBJ1-2 and V is TRBV12-3 or TRBV12-4; 10 nucleotides match TRBD1. The CDR3 has 14 residues. V trimming: 6 bases; J trimming: 8 bases; junction bases outside the gene matches: 9. CDR3 loop: CASSTPGQGYGYTF. CDR3 coding DNA: TGTGCCAGCAGCACACCGGGACAGGGGTACGGCTACACCTTC.